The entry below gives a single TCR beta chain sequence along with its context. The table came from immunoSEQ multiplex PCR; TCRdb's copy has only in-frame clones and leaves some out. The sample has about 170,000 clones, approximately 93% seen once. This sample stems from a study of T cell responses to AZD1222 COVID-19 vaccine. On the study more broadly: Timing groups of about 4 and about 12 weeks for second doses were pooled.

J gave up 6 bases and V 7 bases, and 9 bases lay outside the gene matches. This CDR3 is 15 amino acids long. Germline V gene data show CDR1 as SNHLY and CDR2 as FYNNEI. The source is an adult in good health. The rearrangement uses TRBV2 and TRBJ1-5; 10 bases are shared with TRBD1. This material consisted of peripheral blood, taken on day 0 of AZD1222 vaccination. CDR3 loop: CASTSTGGAGQPQHF. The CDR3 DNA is TGTGCCAGCACCTCGACAGGGGGCGCGGGTCAGCCCCAGCATTTT.